This T cell receptor beta chain is drawn from a study of T cell clonality in common variable immunodeficiency. This clone occurred a few times. What it binds is unknown. The CDR3 is cut off 3 residues early in the read; its end comes from the germline J gene. CDR1 and CDR2 (germline): GTSNPN, SVGIG (reference sequence). This CDR3 is built from 13 residues. Trimming removed 4 bases from V and 9 bases from J; junction bases left unmatched: 6. Findings of the study overall: Fewer TCRbeta clones were shared among CVID subjects than controls. In common variable immunodeficiency, TCR beta chains reportedly carried fewer deletions and N-nucleotide insertions.

All CVID subjects were on immunoglobulin replacement for at least one year. Profiling relied on immunoSEQ multiplex PCR, and the TCRdb table lists in-frame clones only, not all of them. The record shows about 19,000 clones for this sample, with no singletons present. This chain links TRBV30 with TRBJ2-1, with TRBD2 matching over 10 bases. This receptor was obtained from a human donor with common variable immunodeficiency. The sample comprised peripheral blood mononuclear cells. The DNA read from the CDR3 is TGTGCCTGGAACAGCGGGGGGGCGGGTGAG. It encodes CAWNSGGAGE. The entire CDR3 sequence reads CAWNSGGAGEQFF.